This T cell receptor beta chain was profiled in a study of sequential checkpoint blockade in melanoma. As to treatment: randomized to nivolumab then ipilimumab (arm A) or the reverse (arm B). Live CD3+CD8+ CD19− CD56− cells were sorted from PBMCs. Libraries were prepared by immunoSEQ multiplex PCR; TCRdb keeps only in-frame clonotypes and omits some of them. The sample contains 16,000 or so clones, roughly 80% of which appear only once. The sample here was CD8+ T cells sorted from blood (inferred from file names), taken from a patient given nivolumab and ipilimumab in sequence. This TCR was recovered from a human donor with melanoma.

This CDR3 is CASSQEGTSGIFSYEQYF. The DNA for the CDR3 is TGCGCCAGCAGCCAAGAGGGGACTAGCGGCATCTTCTCCTACGAGCAGTACTTC. The chain is built from TRBV4-3 and TRBJ2-7; 11 bases match TRBD2. Trimming removed 0 bases from V and 0 bases from J; junction bases left unmatched: 7. The germline gives CDR1 LGHNA, CDR2 YSLEER. CDR3 length: 18 residues.